These T cell receptor beta chains were read from a single sample in a study of cytomegalovirus exposure and HLA in healthy donors. TCRdb keeps only in-frame clones here, not all; method: immunoSEQ multiplex PCR. The sample has about 180,000 clones, around 77% seen once. What was sequenced was PBMCs. The receptors were gathered from a man aged 60 to 75 in good health and CMV-seronegative. Each CDR3 is given without its conserved first and last residue.

V gene	J gene	CDR3 length	CDR3 protein
TRBV7-8	TRBJ2-7	10	ASSFGQGARY
TRBV4-1	TRBJ2-7	13	ASSLPGQETYEQY
TRBV2	TRBJ1-5	11	ASSGRTGGPQN
TRBV7-2	TRBJ1-1	11	ASSGDRACEAF
TRBV5-4	TRBJ2-7	12	ASSLGLADYEQY
TRBV5-4	TRBJ2-6	12	ASTRSSGANVLT
TRBV4-3	TRBJ1-1	16	ASSQDSSADSWNTEAF
TRBV29-1	TRBJ2-5	8	SMGGETQY
TRBV19	TRBJ2-1	11	ATSQSGVYEQF
TRBV7-2	TRBJ1-5	12	ASSPTGGNQPQH
TRBV10-2	TRBJ1-2	13	ASSELGTGLYGYT
TRBV29-1	TRBJ2-5	11	SGLAGVKETQY
TRBV9	TRBJ1-2	13	ASSVGAGTMYGYT
TRBV30	NA	12	AWSRGFYSTEQY
TRBV19	TRBJ1-4	13	ASSISNRGNEKLF
TRBV7-9	TRBJ2-1	14	ASSPRRDSSYNEQF